This entry lists 30 T cell receptor beta chains sequenced from one sample in a study of cytomegalovirus exposure and HLA in healthy donors (dated by TCRdb to about 2017). The library relied on the immunoSEQ multiplex PCR assay. Entries here come from immuneACCESS through TCRdb and include only in-frame sequences with V and J called. Some clones fail to appear in such tables; in the studies checked, an unresolved V gene covers under half of the shortfall, and the cause of the remainder is unknown. This sample holds about 56,000 clones; more than 90% were observed only once. The ten biggest clones cover over 0.95% of the sample. Sequencing was carried out using PBMCs. These receptors were obtained from a man between 18 and 29 years old in good health and CMV-seronegative.

This CDR3 is CATSTGQPSNQPQHF. DNA of the CDR3: TGTGCCACCAGCACTGGACAGCCAAGCAATCAGCCCCAGCATTTT. V gene TRBV15 combines with J gene TRBJ1-5, with D perhaps matching TRBD1 (6 bases). The CDR3 runs 15 residues. V was trimmed by 4 bases and J by 1 base, leaving 11 bases between them. The germline V gene encodes CDR1 LNHNV and CDR2 YYDKDF (reference sequence).

The chain couples TRBV9 to TRBJ2-7, with D unresolved. This CDR3 has 14 amino acids. The V gene lost 1 base and the J gene lost 1 base, with 9 bases spanning the gap. Germline CDR1 reads SGDLS; CDR2 reads YYNGEE. The CDR3 loop reads CASSVTVSSYEQYF. The CDR3 DNA follows: TGTGCCAGCAGCGTAACTGTAAGTTCCTACGAGCAGTACTTC. Combining the CDR3 with reference TRBV9 and TRBJ2-7 gives the whole variable domain DSGVTQTPKHLITATGQRVTLRCSPRSGDLSVYWYQQSLDQGLQFLIQYYNGEERAKGNILERFSAQQFPDLHSELNLSSLELGDSALYFCASSVTVSSYEQYFGPGTRLTVT.

V gene TRBV27 combines with J gene TRBJ2-1; 12 nucleotides agree with TRBD2. V shed 6 bases and J 4 bases; nucleotides not matched to a gene: 13. Germline CDR1 reads MNHEY; CDR2 reads SMNVEV (reference sequence). The CDR3 loop spans 18 amino acids. The CDR3 reads CASSFKRTSGMIYNEQFF. For the CDR3, the DNA is TGTGCCAGCAGCTTTAAAAGGACTAGCGGGATGATTTACAATGAGCAGTTCTTC.

As regards this clone: One end of the junction fails to match germline, which may point to a read error. The chain joins TRBV29-1 to TRBJ2-5; TRBD1 aligns across 10 bases. CDR1 and CDR2 (germline): SQVTM, ANQGSEA. The CDR3 totals 13 residues. As DNA, the CDR3 is TGCAGCGCTGAATCGGACAGGGGGGGGACCCAGTACTTC. This codes for CSAESDRGGTQYF.

The V gene is TRBV19, the J gene TRBJ1-2; 8 bases line up with TRBD1. J was trimmed by 4 bases and V by 3 bases; bases with no gene match: 1. CDR1 is LNHDA and CDR2 is SQIVND in the germline V gene (reference sequence). The CDR3 sequence is 13 residues long. The DNA of the CDR3 is TGTGCCAGTAGTATCGGACAGGGCTATGGCTACACCTTC. Protein product: CASSIGQGYGYTF. Full variable domain (missing parts from reference TRBV19 and TRBJ1-2): DGGITQSPKYLFRKEGQNVTLSCEQNLNHDAMYWYRQDPGQGLRLIYYSQIVNDFQKGDIAEGYSVSREKKESFPLTVTSAQKNPTAFYLCASSIGQGYGYTFGSGTRLTVV.

This clone was seen a handful of times. The chain combines TRBV19 with TRBJ2-7, with a possible D match to TRBD1 (5 bases). With 3 bases removed from V and 1 base from J, the gap between germline ends came to 7 bases. This CDR3 has 13 residues. Germline CDR1 is LNHDA and CDR2 is SQIVND (reference sequence). The CDR3 sequence is CASSMGRSYEQYF. The DNA for the CDR3 is TGTGCCAGTAGTATGGGGCGATCCTACGAGCAGTACTTC. Together with reference TRBV19 and TRBJ2-7, the CDR3 gives the full variable domain: DGGITQSPKYLFRKEGQNVTLSCEQNLNHDAMYWYRQDPGQGLRLIYYSQIVNDFQKGDIAEGYSVSREKKESFPLTVTSAQKNPTAFYLCASSMGRSYEQYFGPGTRLTVT.

The chain links TRBV28 to TRBJ2-7, with 8 nucleotides matching TRBD1. V shed 3 bases and J 2 bases; nucleotides not matched to a gene: 9. Germline assignment: CDR1 MDHEN and CDR2 SYDVKM. The CDR3 covers 16 residues. The CDR3 sequence is CASSFFRTGRPYEQYF. CDR3 sequence (DNA): TGTGCCAGCAGTTTCTTCCGGACAGGGAGACCCTACGAGCAGTACTTC.

This chain links TRBV20-1 with TRBJ1-1; D perhaps matches TRBD1 (5 bases). Trimming took 6 bases from V and 1 from J, leaving 6 bases between them. The germline gives CDR1 DFQATT, CDR2 SNEGSKA (reference sequence). The CDR3 has 11 residues. Here the CDR3 reads CSAQGNTEAFF. The CDR3 nucleotides are TGCAGTGCCCAGGGGAACACTGAAGCTTTCTTT.

V usage is TRBV9 and J usage is TRBJ2-7; 8 bases are shared with TRBD2. Trimming took 3 bases from V and 0 from J; bases not matched to a gene: 2. This CDR3 has 14 amino acids. Germline assignment: CDR1 SGDLS and CDR2 YYNGEE. The CDR3 protein is CASSAGGSSYEQYF. The DNA of the CDR3 is TGTGCCAGCAGCGCGGGGGGGAGCTCCTACGAGCAGTACTTC.

The J gene is TRBJ1-4, the V gene TRBV4-3; 10 positions match TRBD1. Trimming removed 0 bases from V and 5 bases from J; junction bases left unmatched: 3. CDR1 is LGHNA and CDR2 is YSLEER in the germline V gene. The length of the CDR3 is 16 residues. The CDR3 DNA is TGCGCCAGCAGCCAAGATCCGGGACAGGGGAATGAAAAACTGTTTTTT. This translates into CASSQDPGQGNEKLFF.

The chain carries TRBV28 and TRBJ2-7; TRBD2 aligns across 12 bases. CDR1 and CDR2 from the germline V gene are MDHEN and SYDVKM. The CDR3 length is 14 residues. V lost 6 bases and J lost 2; bases outside the gene matches: 2. Here the CDR3 DNA reads TGTGCCAGCAGCTGGACTAGCGGGACCTACGAGCAGTACTTC. Its translation is CASSWTSGTYEQYF.

This chain links TRBV6-5 with TRBJ1-2; D is unresolved. CDR1 and CDR2 (germline): MNHEY, SVGAGI. CDR3 size: 11 residues. V dropped 3 bases and J dropped 8 bases, with 7 bases sitting between them. This CDR3 is CASSYSPGYTF. The DNA for the CDR3 is TGTGCCAGCAGTTATTCCCCGGGCTACACCTTC.

This clone appeared once. The rearrangement uses TRBV5-1 and TRBJ2-3, with 10 nucleotides matching TRBD1. The CDR3 is made up of 15 amino acids. Germline lookup yields CDR1 SGHRS and CDR2 YFSETQ. Trimming took 3 bases from V and 5 from J; bases not matched to a gene: 6. The CDR3 DNA follows: TGCGCCAGCAGCTATGGACAGGGGGAACAAGATACGCAGTATTTT. Its protein product is CASSYGQGEQDTQYF.

The chain recombines TRBV7-2 with TRBJ2-4; the D gene is possibly TRBD2 (5 bases). The CDR3 has 14 residues. V was shortened by 1 base and J by 6 bases, with 10 bases between the two germline ends. CDR1 and CDR2 from the germline V gene are SGHTA and FQGNSA. CDR3 amino acids: CASSLEDSVNIQYF. The CDR3 region has the DNA TGTGCCAGCAGCTTAGAGGACTCCGTAAACATTCAGTACTTC. Using reference TRBV7-2 and TRBJ2-4 for the parts outside the CDR3, the full variable domain is GAGVSQSPSNKVTEKGKDVELRCDPISGHTALYWYRQSLGQGLEFLIYFQGNSAPDKSGLPSDRFSAERTGGSVSTLTIQRTQQEDSAVYLCASSLEDSVNIQYFGAGTRLSVL.

This chain connects TRBV28 to TRBJ1-1; D unresolved. This CDR3 contains 16 residues. Germline V CDR1 and CDR2: MDHEN, SYDVKM. Trimming left V 6 bases short and J 2 bases short, with 19 bases between. The CDR3 loop is CASRKSAGKSNTEAFF. CDR3 nucleotides: TGTGCCAGCAGAAAATCAGCGGGGAAGAGCAACACTGAAGCTTTCTTT.

The chain has TRBV5-1 and TRBJ1-2; tentatively, D is TRBD1 (6 bases). The germline V gene encodes CDR1 SGHRS and CDR2 YFSETQ. The V end lost 3 bases, the J end lost 10 bases, and 19 bases lay between the germline ends. CDR3 size: 14 residues. CDR3 protein: CASSYGQPGRDYTF. The DNA of the CDR3 is TGCGCCAGCAGCTACGGACAGCCGGGGAGAGACTACACCTTC.

V and J are TRBV5-4 and TRBJ2-2; D is unresolved. Germline V gives CDR1 SGHNT, CDR2 YYREEE (reference sequence). The CDR3 totals 15 residues. Trimming took 5 bases from V and 0 from J, leaving 11 bases between them. CDR3 coding DNA: TGTGCCAGCAGTTCAGGTCTCACGAACACCGGGGAGCTGTTTTTT. Protein sequence: CASSSGLTNTGELFF.

The rearrangement joins TRBV6-6 to TRBJ1-1, with D maybe TRBD1 (6 bases). Germline CDR1 and CDR2: MNHNY and SVGAGI (reference sequence). The V and J ends lost 7 bases and 4 bases respectively, with 13 bases between them. The CDR3 has 13 residues. The DNA for the CDR3 is TGTGCCAGCAACGCCAGGGGCCTCACTGAAGCTTTCTTT. Its translation: CASNARGLTEAFF.

The J gene is TRBJ2-1, the V gene TRBV6-6, with D perhaps matching TRBD2 (6 bases). The V end lost 4 bases, the J end lost 6 bases, and 13 bases lay between the germline ends. The germline gives CDR1 MNHNY, CDR2 SVGAGI (reference sequence). This CDR3 has 14 amino acids. The CDR3: CASSSSTSSNEQFF. Here the CDR3 DNA reads TGTGCCAGCAGTTCCTCTACTAGCAGCAATGAGCAGTTCTTC.

CDR3 in amino acids: CASSLSGDRNEQFF. The CDR3 bases are TGTGCCAGCTCACTCTCGGGGGACAGGAATGAGCAGTTCTTC. This chain joins TRBV18 and TRBJ2-1; TRBD1 aligns across 8 bases. Trimming at V came to 4 bases and at J to 7 bases, leaving 6 bases not matched to a gene. The germline CDR1 and CDR2 sequences are KGHSH and LQKENI. This CDR3 has 14 amino acids.

The rearrangement links TRBV12-2 to TRBJ1-1. TRBV12-2 is recorded as a pseudogene. The CDR3 totals 15 residues. The CDR3 nucleotides read TGTGCAAGTCGTCCTCAAGCCTCGTGGAACACTGAAGCTTTCTTT. Translating it yields CASRPQASWNTEAFF.

The genes are TRBV28 and TRBJ1-5; TRBD1 is a possible D gene (5 bases). V was pared by 4 bases and J by 3 bases, with 16 bases between. The CDR3 totals 16 residues. Germline V CDR1 and CDR2: MDHEN, SYDVKM. This chain's CDR3 is CASSSLTRGDNQPQHF. The CDR3 DNA follows: TGTGCCAGCAGTTCACTAACCCGGGGGGACAATCAGCCCCAGCATTTT.

The chain combines TRBV4-3 with TRBJ1-2; 10 bases match TRBD1. This CDR3 region has 15 residues. Germline CDR1 LGHNA, CDR2 YSLEER. J gave up 2 bases and V 3 bases, and 3 bases lay outside the gene matches. The CDR3 region has the DNA TGCGCCAGCAGCCAGCGACAGGGGGCGAACTATGGCTACACCTTC. Translating it yields CASSQRQGANYGYTF.

The CDR3 is CASSQPQGLAGAGTDTQYF. In DNA form, the CDR3 reads TGCGCCAGCAGCCAACCCCAGGGGCTAGCGGGAGCGGGGACAGATACGCAGTATTTT. This sequence joins TRBV4-1 and TRBJ2-3; TRBD2 aligns across 10 bases. The CDR3 length is 19 residues. J was trimmed by 3 bases and V by 2 bases; bases with no gene match: 14. Germline V gene lookup returns CDR1 MGHRA and CDR2 YSYEKL.

This chain connects TRBV4-3 to TRBJ1-3; D not resolved. Germline CDR1 reads LGHNA; CDR2 reads YSLEER. V lost 4 bases to trimming and J lost 0 bases, with 13 bases between them. The CDR3 covers 16 residues. The CDR3 DNA reads as TGCGCCAGCAGCCCAAAATTACAGCTCTCTGGAAACACCATATATTTT. This codes for CASSPKLQLSGNTIYF.

This clone was seen a single time. In DNA form, the CDR3 reads TGTGCCAGCGCCGGAGTGAACTCCTACGAGCAGTACTTC. This sequence encodes CASAGVNSYEQYF. The rearrangement links TRBV28 to TRBJ2-7; D remains ambiguous. Trimming pared 8 bases from V and 0 bases from J, leaving 11 bases between. The CDR3 length is 13 residues. The germline V gene has CDR1 MDHEN and CDR2 SYDVKM.

The J gene is TRBJ2-5, the V gene TRBV27; D gene uncertain. Germline V lookup: CDR1 MNHEY, CDR2 SMNVEV (reference sequence). V was pared by 5 bases and J by 2 bases, with 18 bases between. The CDR3 contains 16 residues. CDR3 bases: TGTGCCAGCAGTCTTCTCGGGTCGGCCGCTCAAGAGACCCAGTACTTC. Protein product: CASSLLGSAAQETQYF.

V usage is TRBV7-9 and J usage is TRBJ1-2, with 12 bases lining up with TRBD1. Germline V gives CDR1 SEHNR, CDR2 FQNEAQ (reference sequence). Trimming cost V 1 base and J 8 bases; bases outside gene matches: 5. This CDR3 contains 15 residues. The CDR3 is CASSLGGTGGGGYTF. The CDR3 bases are TGTGCCAGCAGCTTAGGAGGGACAGGGGGCGGAGGCTACACCTTC.

The chain employs TRBV9 and TRBJ2-6; D gene ambiguous. CDR1 is SGDLS, CDR2 YYNGEE, per germline. The length of the CDR3 is 16 residues. V lost 0 bases and J 4 bases, leaving 11 bases between the germline ends. CDR3 amino acids: CASSVGGESGANVLTF. In DNA, the CDR3 is TGTGCCAGCAGCGTAGGAGGAGAGTCCGGGGCCAACGTCCTGACTTTC.

The chain has TRBV21-1 and TRBJ2-2; TRBD1 reflects the table's D call only, with no check against the DNA. TRBV21-1 constitutes a pseudogene. The CDR3 totals 18 residues. The DNA of the CDR3 is TGTGCCAGCAGCCCACGGGACAGAGCCGGCGCGAACACCGGGGAGCTGTTTTTT. As protein: CASSPRDRAGANTGELFF.